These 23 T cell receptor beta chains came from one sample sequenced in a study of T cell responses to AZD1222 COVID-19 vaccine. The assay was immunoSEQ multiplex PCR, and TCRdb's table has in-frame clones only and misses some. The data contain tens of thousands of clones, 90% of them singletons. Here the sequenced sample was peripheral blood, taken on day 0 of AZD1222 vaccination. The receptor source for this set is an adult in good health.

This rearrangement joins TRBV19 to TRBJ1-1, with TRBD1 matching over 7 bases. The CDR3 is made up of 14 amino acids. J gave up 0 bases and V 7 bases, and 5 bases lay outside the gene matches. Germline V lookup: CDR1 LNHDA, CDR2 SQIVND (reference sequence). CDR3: CASNTGVMNTEAFF. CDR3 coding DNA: TGTGCCAGTAACACAGGGGTTATGAACACTGAAGCTTTCTTT.

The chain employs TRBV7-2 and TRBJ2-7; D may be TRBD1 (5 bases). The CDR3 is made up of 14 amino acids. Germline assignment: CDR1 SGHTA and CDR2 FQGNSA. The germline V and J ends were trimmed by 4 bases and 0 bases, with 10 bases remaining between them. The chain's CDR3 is CASSSLTDSYEQYF. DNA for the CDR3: TGTGCCAGCAGCTCTTTGACAGACTCCTACGAGCAGTACTTC.

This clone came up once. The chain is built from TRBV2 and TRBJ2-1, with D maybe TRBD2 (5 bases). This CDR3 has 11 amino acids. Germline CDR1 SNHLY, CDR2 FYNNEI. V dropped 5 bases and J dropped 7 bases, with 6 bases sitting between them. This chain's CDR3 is CASSLANEQFF. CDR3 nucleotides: TGTGCCAGCAGTCTAGCAAATGAGCAGTTCTTC.

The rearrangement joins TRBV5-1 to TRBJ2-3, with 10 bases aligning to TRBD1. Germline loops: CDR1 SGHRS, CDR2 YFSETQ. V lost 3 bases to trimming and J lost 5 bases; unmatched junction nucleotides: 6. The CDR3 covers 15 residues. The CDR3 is CASSYGQGGLDTQYF. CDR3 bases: TGCGCCAGCAGCTACGGACAGGGGGGATTAGATACGCAGTATTTT.

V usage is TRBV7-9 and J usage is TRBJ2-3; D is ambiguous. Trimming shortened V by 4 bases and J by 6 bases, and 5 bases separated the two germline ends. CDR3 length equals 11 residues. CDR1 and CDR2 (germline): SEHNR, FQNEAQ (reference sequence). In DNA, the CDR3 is TGTGCCAGCAGCTCCCGGGATACGCAGTATTTT. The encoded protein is CASSSRDTQYF.

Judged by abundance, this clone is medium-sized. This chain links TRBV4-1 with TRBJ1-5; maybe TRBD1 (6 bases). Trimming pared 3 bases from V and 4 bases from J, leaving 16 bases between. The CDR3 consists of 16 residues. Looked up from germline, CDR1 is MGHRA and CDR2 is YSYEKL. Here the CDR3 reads CASSHSPARGNQPQHF. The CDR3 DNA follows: TGCGCCAGCAGCCATTCACCCGCCAGGGGAAATCAGCCCCAGCATTTT.

The DNA for the CDR3 is TGTGCCAGCAGTTACTCGGGACAGGGAAGGACCTATGGCTACACCTTC. Its protein is CASSYSGQGRTYGYTF. The rearrangement links TRBV6-5 to TRBJ1-2; 9 positions agree with TRBD1. The germline gives CDR1 MNHEY, CDR2 SVGAGI. V gave up 0 bases and J gave up 4 bases; unmatched junction bases: 6. The CDR3 extends over 16 amino acids.

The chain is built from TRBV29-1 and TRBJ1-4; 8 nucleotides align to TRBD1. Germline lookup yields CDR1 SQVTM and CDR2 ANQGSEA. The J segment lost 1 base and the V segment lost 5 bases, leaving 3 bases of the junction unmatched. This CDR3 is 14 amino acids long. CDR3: CSVQGALTNEKLFF. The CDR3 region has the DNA TGCAGCGTTCAGGGGGCGTTAACTAATGAAAAACTGTTTTTT.

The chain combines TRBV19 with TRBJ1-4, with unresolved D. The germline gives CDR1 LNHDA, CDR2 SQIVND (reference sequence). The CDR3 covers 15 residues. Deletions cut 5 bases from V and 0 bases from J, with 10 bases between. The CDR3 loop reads CASSYGLATNEKLFF. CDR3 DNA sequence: TGTGCCAGTAGTTACGGACTTGCAACTAATGAAAAACTGTTTTTT.

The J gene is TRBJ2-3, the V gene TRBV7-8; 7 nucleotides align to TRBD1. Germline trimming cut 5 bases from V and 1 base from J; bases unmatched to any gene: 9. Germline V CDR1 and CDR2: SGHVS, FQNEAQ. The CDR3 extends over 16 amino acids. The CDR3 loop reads CASSPARDRRTDTQYF. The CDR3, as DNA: TGTGCCAGCAGCCCCGCCCGGGACAGACGCACAGATACGCAGTATTTT. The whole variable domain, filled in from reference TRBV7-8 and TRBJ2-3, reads GAGVSQSPRYKVAKRGQDVALRCDPISGHVSLFWYQQALGQGPEFLTYFQNEAQLDKSGLPSDRFFAERPEGSVSTLKIQRTQQEDSAVYLCASSPARDRRTDTQYFGPGTRLTVL.

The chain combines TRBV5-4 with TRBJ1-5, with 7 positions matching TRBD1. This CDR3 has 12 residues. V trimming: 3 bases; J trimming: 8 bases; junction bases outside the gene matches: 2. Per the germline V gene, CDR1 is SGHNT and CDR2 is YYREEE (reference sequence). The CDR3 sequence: CASSSQGKPQHF. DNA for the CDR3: TGTGCCAGCAGCTCACAGGGGAAGCCCCAGCATTTT.

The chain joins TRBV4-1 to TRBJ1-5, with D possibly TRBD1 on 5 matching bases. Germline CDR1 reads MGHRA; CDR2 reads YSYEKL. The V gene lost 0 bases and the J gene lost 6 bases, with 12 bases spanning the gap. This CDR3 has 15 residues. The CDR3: CASSQDRDGAQPQHF. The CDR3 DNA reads TGCGCCAGCAGCCAAGATAGAGACGGGGCTCAGCCCCAGCATTTT.

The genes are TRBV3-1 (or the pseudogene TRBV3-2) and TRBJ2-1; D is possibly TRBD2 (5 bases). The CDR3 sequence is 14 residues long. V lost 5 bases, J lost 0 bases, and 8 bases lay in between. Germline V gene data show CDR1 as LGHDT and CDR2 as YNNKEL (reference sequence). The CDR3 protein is CASSFLASYNEQFF. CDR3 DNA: TGTGCCAGCAGCTTCCTAGCCTCCTACAATGAGCAGTTCTTC.

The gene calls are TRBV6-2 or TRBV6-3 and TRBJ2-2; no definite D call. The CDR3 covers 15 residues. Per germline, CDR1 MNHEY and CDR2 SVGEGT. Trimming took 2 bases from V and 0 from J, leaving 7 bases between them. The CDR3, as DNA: TGTGCCAGCAGTTACGGTGCGGCGAACACCGGGGAGCTGTTTTTT. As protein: CASSYGAANTGELFF.

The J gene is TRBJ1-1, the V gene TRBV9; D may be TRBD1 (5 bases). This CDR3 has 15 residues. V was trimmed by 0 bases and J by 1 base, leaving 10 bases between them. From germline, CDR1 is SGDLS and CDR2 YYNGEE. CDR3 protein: CASSVVGETNTEAFF. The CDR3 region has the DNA TGTGCCAGCAGCGTAGTAGGGGAGACGAACACTGAAGCTTTCTTT.

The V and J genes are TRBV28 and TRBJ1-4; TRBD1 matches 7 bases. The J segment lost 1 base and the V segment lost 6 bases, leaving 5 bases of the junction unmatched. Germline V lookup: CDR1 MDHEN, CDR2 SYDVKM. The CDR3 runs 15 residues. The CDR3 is CASSLGTVTNEKLFF. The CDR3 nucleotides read TGTGCCAGCAGCCTGGGGACAGTAACTAATGAAAAACTGTTTTTT.

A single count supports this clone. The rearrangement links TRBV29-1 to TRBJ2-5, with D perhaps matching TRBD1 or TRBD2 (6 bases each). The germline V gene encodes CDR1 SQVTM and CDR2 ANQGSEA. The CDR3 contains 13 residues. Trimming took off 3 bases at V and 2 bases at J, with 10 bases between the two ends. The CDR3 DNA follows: TGCAGCGTTGAGAAGGGGGGACAAGAGACCCAGTACTTC. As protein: CSVEKGGQETQYF.

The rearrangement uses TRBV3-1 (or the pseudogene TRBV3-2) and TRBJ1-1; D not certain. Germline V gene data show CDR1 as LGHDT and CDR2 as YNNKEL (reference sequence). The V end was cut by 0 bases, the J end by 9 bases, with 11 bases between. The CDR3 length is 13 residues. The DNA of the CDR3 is TGTGCCAGCAGCCAAGATGTACACCTTAAAGCTTTCTTT. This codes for CASSQDVHLKAFF.

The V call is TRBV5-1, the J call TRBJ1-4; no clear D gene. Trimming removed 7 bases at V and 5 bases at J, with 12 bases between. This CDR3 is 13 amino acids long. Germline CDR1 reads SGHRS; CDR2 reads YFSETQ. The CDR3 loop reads CASHFDTNEKLFF. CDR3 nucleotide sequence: TGCGCCAGCCACTTTGACACAAATGAAAAACTGTTTTTT.

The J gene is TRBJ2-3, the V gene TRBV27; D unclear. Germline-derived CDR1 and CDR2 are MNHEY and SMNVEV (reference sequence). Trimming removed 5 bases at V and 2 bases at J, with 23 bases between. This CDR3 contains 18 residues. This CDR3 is CASSPTSDRLITTDTQYF. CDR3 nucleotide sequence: TGTGCCAGCAGTCCCACATCCGACCGATTAATTACCACAGATACGCAGTATTTT.

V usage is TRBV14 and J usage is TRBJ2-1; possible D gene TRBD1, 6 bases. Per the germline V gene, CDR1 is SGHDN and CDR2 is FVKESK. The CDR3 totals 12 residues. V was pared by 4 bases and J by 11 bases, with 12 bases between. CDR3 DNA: TGTGCCAGCAGCCTGGTGTGGGGGCAGCAGTTCTTC. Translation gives CASSLVWGQQFF.

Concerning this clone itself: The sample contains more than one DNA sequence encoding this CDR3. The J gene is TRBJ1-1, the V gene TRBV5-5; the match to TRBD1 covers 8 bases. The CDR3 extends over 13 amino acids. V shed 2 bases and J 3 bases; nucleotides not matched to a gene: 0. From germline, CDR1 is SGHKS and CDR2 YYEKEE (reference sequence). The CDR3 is CASSLQGDTEAFF. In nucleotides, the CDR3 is TGTGCCAGCAGCTTACAGGGGGACACTGAAGCTTTCTTT. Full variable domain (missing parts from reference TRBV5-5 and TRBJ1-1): DAGVTQSPTHLIKTRGQQVTLRCSPISGHKSVSWYQQVLGQGPQFIFQYYEKEERGRGNFPDRFSARQFPNYSSELNVNALLLGDSALYLCASSLQGDTEAFFGQGTRLTVV.

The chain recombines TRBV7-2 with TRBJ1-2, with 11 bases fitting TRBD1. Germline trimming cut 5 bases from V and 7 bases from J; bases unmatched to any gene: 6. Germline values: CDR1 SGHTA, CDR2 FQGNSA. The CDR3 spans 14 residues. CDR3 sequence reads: CASSAGQGALGYTF. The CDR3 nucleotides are TGTGCCAGCAGCGCCGGACAGGGGGCGCTTGGCTACACCTTC.